The 23 T cell receptor beta chains given below trace back to one sample, sequenced in a study of cytomegalovirus exposure and HLA in healthy donors. With 60 Vbeta and 13 Jbeta primers, the PCR was carried out. Assay: immunoSEQ multiplex PCR; the TCRdb copy retains only in-frame clones and omits some. The sample data list about 46,000 clones. Input material: PBMCs. Receptors were obtained from a woman aged 40 to 50 in good health and CMV-seronegative.

V usage is TRBV9 and J usage is TRBJ2-7, with a tentative D call TRBD2 (5 bases). V dropped 3 bases and J dropped 0 bases, with 13 bases sitting between them. The CDR3 loop spans 15 amino acids. Germline V gene sequence: CDR1 SGDLS, CDR2 YYNGEE. DNA for the CDR3: TGTGCCAGCAGCGACGACTACCGAAGCTCCTACGAGCAGTACTTC. It codes for CASSDDYRSSYEQYF.

The V and J genes are TRBV9 and TRBJ2-1; 10 nucleotides agree with TRBD2. The J segment lost 5 bases and the V segment lost 0 bases, leaving 14 bases of the junction unmatched. CDR3 length equals 19 residues. Germline loops: CDR1 SGDLS, CDR2 YYNGEE. The CDR3, as DNA: TGTGCCAGCAGCGTAGAGGCTAGCGGGGGAACCCCAGGGGACAATGAGCAGTTCTTC. Residues: CASSVEASGGTPGDNEQFF.

The chain is built from TRBV7-2 and TRBJ2-1; 11 bases match TRBD2. J gave up 7 bases and V 4 bases, and 15 bases lay outside the gene matches. There are 18 residues in the CDR3. Germline V CDR1 and CDR2: SGHTA, FQGNSA. This chain's CDR3 is CASSSLPYSSGRRNEQFF. CDR3 nucleotides: TGTGCCAGCAGCTCTCTCCCCTACTCTAGCGGGAGGAGGAATGAGCAGTTCTTC.

The chain uses TRBV18 and TRBJ1-2, with D unclear. The CDR3 totals 13 residues. V lost 8 bases to trimming and J lost 1 base, with 11 bases between them. CDR1 is KGHSH, CDR2 LQKENI, per germline. CDR3 in amino acids: CASNPTSNYGYTF. In DNA, the CDR3 is TGTGCCAGCAACCCGACAAGTAACTATGGCTACACCTTC.

This sequence joins TRBV4-3 and TRBJ2-7; TRBD2 is a possible D gene (7 bases). Germline assignment: CDR1 LGHNA and CDR2 YSLEER. V gave up 5 bases and J gave up 1 base, with 12 bases separating them. CDR3 length equals 14 residues. As DNA, the CDR3 is TGCGCCAGCAGCGAGGGGGAGGGGTCCTACGAGCAGTACTTC. This sequence encodes CASSEGEGSYEQYF.

A note on this clone: The same CDR3 is also encoded by other DNA sequences in this sample. V usage is TRBV18 and J usage is TRBJ2-7, with a weak D call TRBD1 (7 bases). CDR3 size: 13 residues. V lost 2 bases and J lost 5, with 10 bases in between. Germline V lookup: CDR1 KGHSH, CDR2 LQKENI. The CDR3 spells CASSPSGGHEQYF. The CDR3 nucleotides are TGTGCCAGCTCACCATCAGGGGGGCACGAGCAGTACTTC.

The chain is built from TRBV7-3 and TRBJ2-3; D is undetermined. V lost 2 bases, J lost 4 bases, and 4 bases lay in between. The V gene's germline CDR1 is SGHTA and CDR2 FQGTGA. This CDR3 is built from 12 residues. In DNA form, the CDR3 reads TGTGCCAGCAGCTTAGGAGCAGATACGCAGTATTTT. As protein: CASSLGADTQYF.

To note about this clone: One end of the junction is discordant with germline, which a read error may explain. The chain uses TRBV7-9 and TRBJ2-5; 8 positions agree with TRBD2. Germline CDR1 and CDR2: SEHNR and FQNEAQ (reference sequence). The CDR3 extends over 15 amino acids. The CDR3 sequence: CVSSPSGSSEETQYF. Written as DNA, the CDR3 is TGTGTCAGCAGCCCCAGCGGGAGCTCTGAAGAGACCCAGTACTTC.

The chain uses TRBV5-1 and TRBJ2-1; TRBD1 matches at 11 bases. J was trimmed by 7 bases and V by 5 bases; bases with no gene match: 8. Germline V CDR1 and CDR2: SGHRS, YFSETQ. This CDR3 is built from 15 residues. Here the CDR3 DNA reads TGCGCCAGCAGACTAGGAGGACAGGGGGCGAATGAGCAGTTCTTC. It codes for CASRLGGQGANEQFF.

V is TRBV4-3 and J is TRBJ2-1, with D perhaps matching TRBD2 (6 bases). The germline CDR1 and CDR2 sequences are LGHNA and YSLEER. The V and J ends lost 4 bases and 3 bases respectively, with 13 bases between them. The CDR3 loop spans 15 amino acids. CDR3 sequence (DNA): TGCGCCAGCAGCCCATTAGCGGTCGACTACAATGAGCAGTTCTTC. Its protein is CASSPLAVDYNEQFF.

The genes are TRBV7-9 and TRBJ2-1; TRBD2 matches 7 bases. In germline, CDR1 is SEHNR, CDR2 FQNEAQ (reference sequence). The V gene end was trimmed by 4 bases and the J gene end by 3 bases; junction bases not matched to a gene: 3. The CDR3 is 14 amino acids. The CDR3, as DNA: TGTGCCAGCAGCTCAAGCGGGAACTACAATGAGCAGTTCTTC. This encodes CASSSSGNYNEQFF.

The chain carries TRBV2 and TRBJ1-5; 7 bases agree with TRBD1. V shed 6 bases and J 2 bases; nucleotides not matched to a gene: 10. CDR1 is SNHLY, CDR2 FYNNEI, per germline. This CDR3 has 16 amino acids. In nucleotides, the CDR3 is TGTGCCAGCAGATACAGGGGCCCCATCGGCAATCAGCCCCAGCATTTT. It translates to CASRYRGPIGNQPQHF.

This chain joins TRBV7-9 and TRBJ1-5; tentative D call: TRBD1 (6 bases). Trimming cost V 2 bases and J 5 bases, with 13 bases left between them. The CDR3 runs to 15 residues. The germline gives CDR1 SEHNR, CDR2 FQNEAQ (reference sequence). The CDR3 DNA reads as TGTGCCAGCAGCTTATCTACGGCAGGGGATCAGCCCCAGCATTTT. This gives the protein CASSLSTAGDQPQHF. The variable domain in full, with the rest retrieved from reference TRBV7-9 and TRBJ1-5, is DTGVSQNPRHKITKRGQNVTFRCDPISEHNRLYWYRQTLGQGPEFLTYFQNEAQLEKSRLLSDRFSAERPKGSFSTLEIQRTEQGDSAMYLCASSLSTAGDQPQHFGDGTRLSIL.

The rearrangement links TRBV18 to TRBJ2-2; 8 bases fit TRBD1. The trim removed 5 bases at V and 5 bases at J, leaving 7 bases unmatched. Germline-derived CDR1 and CDR2 are KGHSH and LQKENI. This CDR3 contains 15 residues. CDR3 loop: CASSDRGPSTGELFF. In DNA, the CDR3 is TGTGCCAGCTCAGACAGGGGACCATCTACCGGGGAGCTGTTTTTT.

V gene TRBV29-1 combines with J gene TRBJ1-3; D is unresolved. The germline V gene has CDR1 SQVTM and CDR2 ANQGSEA. The CDR3 loop spans 15 amino acids. Trimming took 4 bases from V and 3 from J, leaving 16 bases between them. The CDR3 protein is CSVVYRTLIGNTIYF. CDR3 in DNA: TGCAGCGTTGTGTACCGAACCCTAATTGGAAACACCATATATTTT.

The rearrangement uses TRBV10-1 and TRBJ2-7; D not resolved. Germline V gene data show CDR1 as WNHNN and CDR2 as SYGVQD (reference sequence). V lost 8 bases and J lost 3, with 5 bases in between. This CDR3 region has 10 residues. CDR3 in DNA: TGCGCCAGCCCTCTCTACGAGCAGTACTTC. It yields the protein CASPLYEQYF.

V is TRBV5-1 and J is TRBJ2-2; 15 nucleotides align to TRBD2. Looked up from germline, CDR1 is SGHRS and CDR2 is YFSETQ. Trimming removed 4 bases from V and 6 bases from J; junction bases left unmatched: 10. The CDR3 sequence is 18 residues long. CDR3 loop: CASSPNGLAGGRAGELFF. The CDR3 nucleotides read TGCGCCAGCAGCCCGAACGGACTAGCGGGAGGGAGAGCCGGGGAGCTGTTTTTT.

This chain joins TRBV29-1 and TRBJ2-3; 7 nucleotides align to TRBD1. The V and J ends lost 6 bases and 1 base, in that order; junction bases with no gene match: 1. Germline values: CDR1 SQVTM, CDR2 ANQGSEA. This CDR3 comprises 12 residues. Written as DNA, the CDR3 is TGCAGCGTCGACAGGGGCACAGATACGCAGTATTTT. This encodes CSVDRGTDTQYF.

V is TRBV7-9 and J is TRBJ1-1; perhaps TRBD1 as D (5 bases). This CDR3 is built from 14 residues. V was clipped by 5 bases and J by 8 bases, with 18 bases between them. Germline V gene sequence: CDR1 SEHNR, CDR2 FQNEAQ (reference sequence). The CDR3 DNA sequence: TGTGCCAGCAGCCCGCCGGGGGAGGGAAAAGAAGCTTTCTTT. This encodes CASSPPGEGKEAFF.

This chain connects TRBV5-8 to TRBJ1-1; 10 bases agree with TRBD1. CDR3 length equals 15 residues. Germline V gene sequence: CDR1 SGHTS, CDR2 YDEGEE. With V trimmed by 4 bases and J by 5 bases, 8 bases remained unmatched. The CDR3 is CASSRRQGAGTEAFF. CDR3 bases: TGTGCCAGCAGCCGGAGACAGGGGGCCGGGACTGAAGCTTTCTTT.

The rearrangement uses TRBV30 and TRBJ1-2, with a tentative D call TRBD1 (6 bases). Germline loops: CDR1 GTSNPN, CDR2 SVGIG (reference sequence). CDR3 size: 13 residues. V was clipped by 3 bases and J by 4 bases, with 12 bases between them. The CDR3 nucleotides read TGTGCCTGGAGGGGACAAGACCTCTATGGCTACACCTTC. Its protein product is CAWRGQDLYGYTF.

Note on this clone: The junction departs from germline at one end; a sequencing error may be responsible. This rearrangement joins TRBV11-2 to TRBJ1-1; no definite D call. The CDR3 length is 13 residues. Per the germline V gene, CDR1 is SGHAT and CDR2 is FQNNGV. The CDR3 coding sequence is TGTGCCAGCAGCTTAGCCGGGAACACTGAAGATTTCTTT. Translation gives CASSLAGNTEDFF. Looking up the rest from reference TRBV11-2 and TRBJ1-1 gives the full variable domain: EAGVAQSPRYKIIEKRQSVAFWCNPISGHATLYWYQQILGQGPKLLIQFQNNGVVDDSQLPKDRFSAERLKGVDSTLKIQPAKLEDSAVYLCASSLAGNTEDFFGQGTRLTVV.

This sequence joins TRBV19 and TRBJ1-5; D is unresolved. The CDR3 is made up of 15 amino acids. Germline V gene data show CDR1 as LNHDA and CDR2 as SQIVND (reference sequence). Trimming took off 2 bases at V and 0 bases at J, with 8 bases between the two ends. The CDR3 protein is CASSIYTSSNQPQHF. Written as DNA, the CDR3 is TGTGCCAGTAGTATATATACTTCTAGCAATCAGCCCCAGCATTTT.